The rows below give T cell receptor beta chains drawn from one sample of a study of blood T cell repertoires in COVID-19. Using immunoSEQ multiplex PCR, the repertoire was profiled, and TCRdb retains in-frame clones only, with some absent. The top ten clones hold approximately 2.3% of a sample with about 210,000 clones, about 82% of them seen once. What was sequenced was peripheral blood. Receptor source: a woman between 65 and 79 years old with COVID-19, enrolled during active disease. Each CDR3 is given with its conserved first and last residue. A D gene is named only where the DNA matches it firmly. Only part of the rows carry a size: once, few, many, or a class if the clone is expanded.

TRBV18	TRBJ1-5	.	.	TGTGCCAGCTCACCACCCTCAGGGCCGGGTGGCAATCAGCCCCAGCATTTT	CASSPPSGPGGNQPQHF
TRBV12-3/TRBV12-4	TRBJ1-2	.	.	TGTGCCAGCAGTTTTGGGCAGGGAGGTGGCTACACCTTC	CASSFGQGGGYTF
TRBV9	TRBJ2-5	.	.	TGTGCCAGCAGCGTAGGGCAGCAAGAGACCCAGTACTTC	CASSVGQQETQYF
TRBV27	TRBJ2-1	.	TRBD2	TGTGCCAGCAGTTCATCTTGGACTAGCGGGGCTTACAATGAGCAGTTCTTC	CASSSSWTSGAYNEQFF
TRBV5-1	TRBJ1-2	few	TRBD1	TGCGCCAGCAGGTCCCAGCAGGGGGCCGACTATGGCTACACCTTC	CASRSQQGADYGYTF
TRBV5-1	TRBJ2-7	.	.	TGCGCCAGCAGCGGGGGGAGTGCCGGGAGCTCCTACGAGCAGTACTTC	CASSGGSAGSSYEQYF
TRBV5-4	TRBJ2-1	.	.	TGTGCCAGCAGCCTTGTGGGGTCGGGAAAATCCTACAATGAGCAGTTCTTC	CASSLVGSGKSYNEQFF
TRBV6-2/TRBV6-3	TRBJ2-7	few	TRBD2	TGTGCCAGCAGTTCCCGGACTAGCGGGGGCCTCGGGGACTTC	CASSSRTSGGLGDF
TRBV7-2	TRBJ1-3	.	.	TGTGCCAGCAGCTGGTCAGGGGTTTCAGGAAACACCATATATTTT	CASSWSGVSGNTIYF
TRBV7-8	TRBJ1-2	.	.	TGTGCCAGCAGCCCAAAATACACCTTC	CASSPKYTF
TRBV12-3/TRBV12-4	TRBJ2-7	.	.	TGTGCCAGCAGCAGACTCCAGGGAAACGAGCAGTACTTC	CASSRLQGNEQYF
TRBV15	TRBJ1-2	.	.	TGTGCCACCAGCAGAGCCTTCGGGACACTTAACTATGGCTACACCTTC	CATSRAFGTLNYGYTF
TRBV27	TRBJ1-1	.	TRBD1	TGTGCCAGCAGCGCATTCCCGACAGGGAATACTGAAGCTTTCTTT	CASSAFPTGNTEAFF
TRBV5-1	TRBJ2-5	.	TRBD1	TGCGCCAGCAGCTCGAGACAGGGGGCCATAGTCCAAGAGACCCAGTACTTC	CASSSRQGAIVQETQYF
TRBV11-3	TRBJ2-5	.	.	TGTGCCAGCAGCCCCGGCTCCAGGGCTTTCCAAGAGACCCAGTACTTC	CASSPGSRAFQETQYF
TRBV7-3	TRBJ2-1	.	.	TGTGCCAGCAGCTTAGCCAGGGTGAATGAGCAGTTCTTC	CASSLARVNEQFF
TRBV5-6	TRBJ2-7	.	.	TGTGCCAGCAGCTTGGACTACGGGACAACTACCTACGAGCAGTACTTC	CASSLDYGTTTYEQYF
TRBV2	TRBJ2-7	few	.	TGTGCCAGCAGTGAGGACAGATACTACGAGCAGTACTTC	CASSEDRYYEQYF
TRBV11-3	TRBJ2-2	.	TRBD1	TGTGCCAGCAGCCCCGGACAGGGTACGGCCGGGGAGCTGTTTTTT	CASSPGQGTAGELFF
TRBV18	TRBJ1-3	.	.	TGTGCCAGCTCACCACCTACACCTGGAAACACCATATATTTT	CASSPPTPGNTIYF
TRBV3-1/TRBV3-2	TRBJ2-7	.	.	TGTGCCAGCAGCCAAGATTTAGTGGGAGCGACGTACGAGCAGTACTTC	CASSQDLVGATYEQYF
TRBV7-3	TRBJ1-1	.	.	TGTGCCAGCAGCTTTAGGGGAAACACTGAAGCTTTCTTT	CASSFRGNTEAFF
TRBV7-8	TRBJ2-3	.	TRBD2	TGTGCCAGCAGCCCGTTAGCGGGAGCGGGCACAGATACGCAGTATTTT	CASSPLAGAGTDTQYF
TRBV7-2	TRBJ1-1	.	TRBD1	TGTGCCAGCAGCCCCTTATCCGGGACAGCGATCGCTGAAGCTTTCTTT	CASSPLSGTAIAEAFF
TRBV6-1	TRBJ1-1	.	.	TGTGCCAGCAGTGAATCTCACGGGGGATGGAACACTGAAGCTTTCTTT	CASSESHGGWNTEAFF
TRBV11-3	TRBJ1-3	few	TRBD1	TGTGCCAGCAGCTTCCGGACAGGGAGGAGTTCTGGAAACACCATATATTTT	CASSFRTGRSSGNTIYF
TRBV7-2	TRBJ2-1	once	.	TGTGCCAGCAGCTTTCGTAACGGGGGCAATGAGCAGTTCTTC	CASSFRNGGNEQFF
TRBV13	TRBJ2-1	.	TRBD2	TGTGCCAGCAGCTCGTTTTTCGGGGGGGGCAAAGCCTCCTACAATGAGCAGTTCTTC	CASSSFFGGGKASYNEQFF
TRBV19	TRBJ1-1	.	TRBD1	TGTGCCAGTAGCGCGGACAGGGAGGCTGAAGCTTTCTTT	CASSADREAEAFF
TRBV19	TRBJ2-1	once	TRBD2	TGTGCCAGTGGGTCCGGGACTAGCGGCGAGTTCTTC	CASGSGTSGEFF
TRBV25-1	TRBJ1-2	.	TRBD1	TGTGCCAGCAGTGAATATAAACAGGGGAGAGGAGACGGCTACACCTTC	CASSEYKQGRGDGYTF
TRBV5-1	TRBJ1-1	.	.	TGCGCCAGCAGCTTCTCAGGGGCGTTGAACACTGAAGCTTTCTTT	CASSFSGALNTEAFF
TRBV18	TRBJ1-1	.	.	TGTGCCAGCTCACCTAATACGATTTCAAGGACAGTTAACACTGAAGCTTTCTTT	CASSPNTISRTVNTEAFF
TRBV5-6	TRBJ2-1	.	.	TGTGCCAGCACCGTCGGCGGGATAAATGAGCAGTTCTTC	CASTVGGINEQFF
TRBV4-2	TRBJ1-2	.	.	TGTGCCAGCAGCCTGGACAGCTCTTACCGTGGCTACACCTTC	CASSLDSSYRGYTF
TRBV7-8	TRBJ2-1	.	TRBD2	TGTGCCAGCAGCCGTAGCGGGACTTCCTACAATGAGCAGTTCTTC	CASSRSGTSYNEQFF
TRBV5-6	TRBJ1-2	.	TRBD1	TGTGCCAGCAGCTTGGGGACAGGGAACCATGGCTACACCTTC	CASSLGTGNHGYTF
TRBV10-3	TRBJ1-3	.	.	TGTGCCATCAGTGTCCAGGGCTCTGGAAACACCATATATTTT	CAISVQGSGNTIYF
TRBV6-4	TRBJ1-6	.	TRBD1	TGTGCCAGCAGGACCGAGGGGGCTTTTCTTAATTCACCCCTCCACTTT	CASRTEGAFLNSPLHF
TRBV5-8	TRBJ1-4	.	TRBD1	TGTGCCAGCAGCCAGACAGGGTTCGGGGAAAAACTGTTTTTT	CASSQTGFGEKLFF
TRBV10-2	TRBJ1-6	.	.	TGCGCCAGCAGTGAGCTAGTGAGCTCCTATAATTCACCCCTCCACTTT	CASSELVSSYNSPLHF
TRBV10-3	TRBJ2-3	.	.	TGTGCCATCAGCACCGGGACTAGCACAGATACGCAGTATTTT	CAISTGTSTDTQYF
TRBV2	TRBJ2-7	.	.	TGTGCCAGCACCGTATCTAAAACCCCCTCCTACGAGCAGTACTTC	CASTVSKTPSYEQYF
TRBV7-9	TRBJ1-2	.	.	TGTGCCAGCAGCTTAGTGGGGCAGGGGAACTATGGCTACACCTTC	CASSLVGQGNYGYTF
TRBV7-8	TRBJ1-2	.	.	TGTGCCAGCAGCCCGCCTCTCCGTAGGACACTTCTCCCTCTAGGTTACACCTTC	CASSPPLRRTLLPLGYTF
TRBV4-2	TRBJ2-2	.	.	TGTGCCAGCAGCCAAGAGGTCCCGGAGACGAACACCGGGGAGCTGTTTTTT	CASSQEVPETNTGELFF
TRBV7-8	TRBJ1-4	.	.	TGTGCCAGCAGCTTAGTTAAGGGGACTAATGAAAAACTGTTTTTT	CASSLVKGTNEKLFF
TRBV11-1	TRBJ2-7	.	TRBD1	TGTGCCAGCAGCATAGGACAGGGGGCCTACGAGCAGTACTTC	CASSIGQGAYEQYF
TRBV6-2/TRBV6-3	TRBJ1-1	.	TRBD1	TGTGCCAGCAGTTACTCCGCCGGGACAGGGGACACTGAAGCTTTCTTT	CASSYSAGTGDTEAFF
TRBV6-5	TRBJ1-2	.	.	TGTGCCAGCAGACCCCGGGGACACGGCTACACCTTC	CASRPRGHGYTF